A single sample is the source of the 8 T cell receptor beta chains below, sequenced in a study of blood T cell repertoires in COVID-19. Sequencing used immunoSEQ multiplex PCR; TCRdb keeps in-frame clones, though not all of them. The sample holds around 140,000 clones, 87% seen once. The source material was peripheral blood. Receptors originate from a man in his fifties with active COVID-19.

J is TRBJ2-3 and V is TRBV2; D gene unclear. Between the trimmed V and J ends, which lost 7 bases and 10 bases, there was a span of 12 bases. Per the germline V gene, CDR1 is SNHLY and CDR2 is FYNNEI. There are 11 residues in the CDR3. The CDR3 bases are TGTGCCAGCATGGGTCAGGTGGCGCAGTATTTT. Protein product: CASMGQVAQYF.

In nucleotides, the CDR3 is TGTGCCAGCAGCGGGATCTTAAACACTGAAGCTTTCTTT. Its protein is CASSGILNTEAFF. This chain links TRBV6-5 with TRBJ1-1; D unclear. Trimming stripped 6 bases from V and 2 bases from J, with 10 bases between. The CDR3 runs 13 residues. The germline V gene has CDR1 MNHEY and CDR2 SVGAGI.

This rearrangement joins TRBV19 to TRBJ1-5; D is unresolved. The CDR3 runs to 14 residues. Per the germline V gene, CDR1 is LNHDA and CDR2 is SQIVND (reference sequence). V lost 8 bases and J lost 9, with 20 bases in between. The CDR3, as DNA: TGTGCCAGTGCCACTCTCCAGACCGACTGGCCCCAGCATTTT. The encoded protein is CASATLQTDWPQHF.

The rearrangement links TRBV10-2 to TRBJ2-5; TRBD2 might be the D (6 bases). Germline V CDR1 and CDR2: WSHSY, SAAADI. The CDR3 is 14 amino acids. Between the trimmed V and J ends, which lost 7 bases and 1 base, there was a span of 13 bases. The CDR3 nucleotides read TGCGCCAGCACCGCACGCGGGACCCAAGAGACCCAGTACTTC. This gives the protein CASTARGTQETQYF.

With respect to this clone: The junction differs from germline at one of its ends, possibly a read error. The chain links TRBV5-1 to TRBJ2-5, with 7 bases aligning to TRBD1. The CDR3 runs to 13 residues. The germline V gene has CDR1 SGHRS and CDR2 YFSETQ. The CDR3 loop reads CASTLAGGETQYF. CDR3 DNA: TGCGCCAGCACCTTGGCAGGGGGAGAGACCCAGTACTTC.

The CDR3 DNA follows: TGTGCCAGCAGCCCAAGCGCGGTTTTGAACTATGGCTACACCTTC. Encoded protein: CASSPSAVLNYGYTF. The chain employs TRBV7-9 and TRBJ1-2; no clear D. The germline V gene has CDR1 SEHNR and CDR2 FQNEAQ (reference sequence). The CDR3 has 15 amino acids. Trimming took off 5 bases at V and 2 bases at J, with 15 bases between the two ends.

The rearrangement uses TRBV6-5 and TRBJ1-2; no reliable D call. Per germline, CDR1 MNHEY and CDR2 SVGAGI. Trimming removed 6 bases at V and 8 bases at J, with 13 bases between. CDR3 length equals 12 residues. The CDR3 sequence: CASSPGRWGYTF. The DNA for the CDR3 is TGTGCCAGCAGCCCAGGAAGGTGGGGCTACACCTTC.

The genes are TRBV4-1 and TRBJ1-4; 7 bases agree with TRBD1. CDR1 is MGHRA, CDR2 YSYEKL, per germline. The CDR3 runs 14 residues. V gave up 4 bases and J gave up 3 bases; unmatched junction bases: 2. CDR3 nucleotide sequence: TGCGCCAGCAGCCGACAGGGTGCTAATGAAAAACTGTTTTTT. As protein: CASSRQGANEKLFF.